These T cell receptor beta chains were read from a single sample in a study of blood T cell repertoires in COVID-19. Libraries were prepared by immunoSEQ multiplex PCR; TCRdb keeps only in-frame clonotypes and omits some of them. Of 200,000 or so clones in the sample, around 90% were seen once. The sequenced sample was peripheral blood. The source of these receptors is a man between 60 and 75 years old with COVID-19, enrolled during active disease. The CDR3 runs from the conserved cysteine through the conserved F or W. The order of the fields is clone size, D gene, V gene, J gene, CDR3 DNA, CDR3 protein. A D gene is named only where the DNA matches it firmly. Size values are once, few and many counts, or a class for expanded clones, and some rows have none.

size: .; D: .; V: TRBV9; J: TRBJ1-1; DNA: TGTGCCAGCAGCCAGACGTGGGGGGACACTGAAGCTTTCTTT; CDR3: CASSQTWGDTEAFF
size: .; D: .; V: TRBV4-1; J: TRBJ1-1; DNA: TGCGCCAGCAGCCAAGAAGGCGGCACTGAAGCTTTCTTT; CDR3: CASSQEGGTEAFF
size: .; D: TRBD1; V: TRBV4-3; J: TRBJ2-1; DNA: TGCGCCAGCAGCCAGATCGACAGGGGGCCGTACAATGAGCAGTTCTTC; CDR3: CASSQIDRGPYNEQFF
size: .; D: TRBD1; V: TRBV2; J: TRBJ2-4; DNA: TGTGCCAGCAGGGAGCAGGGGGCAAGAGCCAAAAACATTCAGTACTTC; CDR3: CASREQGARAKNIQYF
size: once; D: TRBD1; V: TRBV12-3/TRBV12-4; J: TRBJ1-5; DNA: TGTGCCAGCAGCGGGACAGAAAATCAGCCCCAGCATTTT; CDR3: CASSGTENQPQHF
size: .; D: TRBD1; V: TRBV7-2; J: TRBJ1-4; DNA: TGTGCCAGCAGCTATGGGACAGGGGTGACTAATGAAAAACTGTTTTTT; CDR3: CASSYGTGVTNEKLFF
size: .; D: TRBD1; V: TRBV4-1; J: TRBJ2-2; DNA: TGCGCCAGCAGCCCACGGGGACAGGGTCGACCCGGGGAGCTGTTTTTT; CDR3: CASSPRGQGRPGELFF
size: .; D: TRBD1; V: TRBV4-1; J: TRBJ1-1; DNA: TGCGCCAGCAGCCCCCTAACGGGACAGGGGGCAAATGAAGCTTTCTTT; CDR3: CASSPLTGQGANEAFF
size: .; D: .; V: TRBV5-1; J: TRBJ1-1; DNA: TGCGCCAGCAGCTTGGACCCCCAGGCAGGCACTGAAGCTTTCTTT; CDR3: CASSLDPQAGTEAFF
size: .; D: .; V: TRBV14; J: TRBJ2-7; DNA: TGTGCCAGCAGCCAAGGGATAGCGCGCGAGCAGTACTTC; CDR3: CASSQGIAREQYF
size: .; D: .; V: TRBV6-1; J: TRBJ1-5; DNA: TGTGCCAGCAGTGAACGGGGGTGGTATCAGCCCCAGCATTTT; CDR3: CASSERGWYQPQHF
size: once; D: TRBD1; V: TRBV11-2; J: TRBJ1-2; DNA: TGTGCCAGCAGCCGCGGGACAGGCTGGACGGATGGCTACACCTTC; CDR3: CASSRGTGWTDGYTF
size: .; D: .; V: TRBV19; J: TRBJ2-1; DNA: TGTGCCAGCTCCCGTGTCCTCTACAATGAGCAGTTCTTC; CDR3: CASSRVLYNEQFF
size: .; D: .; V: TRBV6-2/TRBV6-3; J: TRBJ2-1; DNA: TGTGCCAGCAGTTACGTTGCTAGTAGGTATGAGCAGTTCTTC; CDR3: CASSYVASRYEQFF
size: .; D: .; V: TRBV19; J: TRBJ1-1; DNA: TGTGCCAGTAGTGAACAGTATAACACTGAAGCTTTCTTT; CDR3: CASSEQYNTEAFF
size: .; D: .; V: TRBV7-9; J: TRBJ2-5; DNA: TGTGCCAGCAGCCCTGCGACTAGTTCAGAGACCCAGTACTTC; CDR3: CASSPATSSETQYF
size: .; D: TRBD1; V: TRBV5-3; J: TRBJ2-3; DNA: TGTGCCAGAAGCCCTATTAAACAGGGACAGACAGATACGCAGTATTTT; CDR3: CARSPIKQGQTDTQYF